This TCR beta chain is from a study of T cells in Graves' hyperthyroidism and ophthalmopathy. Study conclusions and caveats: Blood samples included most of the expanded thyroid clonotypes exceeding 0.001. The model foresaw ophthalmopathy a median roughly 6.6 months prior to onset.

Hyperthyroidism, newly diagnosed and lasting under 2 months, affected patients aged 18 to 65. Regions amplified from RNA transcripts were the TCR beta CDR3 regions. The primer set for the first-round RT-PCR of the TCR CDR3 was HTBI. Using its own MiXCR run on the multiplex PCR reads, TCRdb lists one record per CDR3 protein. Among around 290,000 distinct CDR3 sequences listed, roughly 13% were seen once. There are a few counts of this clonotype. No antigen is known for it. This CDR3 has 15 residues. CDR1 is SGHVS and CDR2 is FQNEAQ in the germline V gene. J was trimmed by 6 bases and V by 3 bases; bases with no gene match: 5.

The source is a woman aged 40 to 50 with Graves' hyperthyroidism. The chain is built from TRBV7-8 and TRBJ1-4; TRBD1 agrees at 9 bases. Material for sequencing was blood. The CDR3 bases are TGTGCCAGCAGCTTGGGGACAGGGTCGTATGAAAAACTGTTTTTT. Amino acids: CASSLGTGSYEKLFF.